The next 8 T cell receptor beta chains were all read from a single sample in a study of shared clonotypes between healthy human individuals. This table comes from immunoSEQ multiplex PCR, and its TCRdb copy is limited to in-frame clones, with some not included. The table shows over 2 million clones, with 85% to 95% occurring only once. Sequenced input: naive CD4+ T cells from PBMCs. Indicated subset: CD45RA+ positively selected. These receptors all stem from a young man in good health. Some clones in this sample may be carry-over from other donors' samples.

CDR3 sequence (DNA): TGTGCCAGTCGGACCGCTGGTCGTTTGAACACTGAAGCTTTCTTT. Translating gives CASRTAGRLNTEAFF. The chain joins TRBV19 to TRBJ1-1; D gene uncertain. This CDR3 is built from 15 residues. Trimming left V 8 bases short and J 0 bases short, with 16 bases between. The germline CDR1 and CDR2 sequences are LNHDA and SQIVND (reference sequence). Based on the CDR3 plus reference TRBV19 and TRBJ1-1, the full variable domain is DGGITQSPKYLFRKEGQNVTLSCEQNLNHDAMYWYRQDPGQGLRLIYYSQIVNDFQKGDIAEGYSVSREKKESFPLTVTSAQKNPTAFYLCASRTAGRLNTEAFFGQGTRLTVV.

As DNA, the CDR3 is TGTGCCAGCAGTTGGACGGGGCAAGAGACCCAGTACTTC. This translates into CASSWTGQETQYF. This rearrangement joins TRBV25-1 to TRBJ2-5, with a tentative D call TRBD2 (5 bases). Per the germline V gene, CDR1 is MGHDK and CDR2 is SYGVNS. CDR3 length: 13 amino acids. The ends were cut back, 5 bases at V and 2 bases at J, with 9 bases in the middle. Full variable domain (rest looked up from reference TRBV25-1 and TRBJ2-5): EADIYQTPRYLVIGTGKKITLECSQTMGHDKMYWYQQDPGMELHLIHYSYGVNSTEKGDLSSESTVSRIRTEHFPLTLESARPSHTSQYLCASSWTGQETQYFGPGTRLLVL.

This clone was counted a single time. Other DNA variants within this sample encode the same CDR3. V usage is TRBV5-1 and J usage is TRBJ2-2; no firm D call. The V gene's germline CDR1 is SGHRS and CDR2 YFSETQ. CDR3 size: 15 residues. Between the trimmed V and J ends, which lost 4 bases and 0 bases, there was a span of 10 bases. The CDR3 is CASSLGQTNTGELFF. In DNA, the CDR3 is TGCGCCAGCAGCCTCGGGCAGACGAACACCGGGGAGCTGTTTTTT.

This chain uses TRBV11-3 with TRBJ2-1; 13 bases line up with TRBD2. Trimming at V came to 5 bases and at J to 7 bases, leaving 5 bases not matched to a gene. Germline-derived CDR1 and CDR2 are SGHNT and YENEEA. The CDR3 sequence is 15 residues long. The CDR3 sequence: CASSRTSGSLNEQFF. CDR3 nucleotides: TGTGCCAGCAGCAGGACTAGCGGGAGTTTGAATGAGCAGTTCTTC. Full variable domain (rest looked up from reference TRBV11-3 and TRBJ2-1): EAGVVQSPRYKIIEKKQPVAFWCNPISGHNTLYWYLQNLGQGPELLIRYENEEAVDDSQLPKDRFSAERLKGVDSTLKIQPAELGDSAVYLCASSRTSGSLNEQFFGPGTRLTVL.

This chain joins TRBV30 and TRBJ2-1; 12 nucleotides match TRBD2. The CDR3 is 16 amino acids. Per the germline V gene, CDR1 is GTSNPN and CDR2 is SVGIG (reference sequence). The V gene end was trimmed by 5 bases and the J gene end by 4 bases; junction bases not matched to a gene: 9. CDR3 in amino acids: CAWATSTSGRYNEQFF. CDR3 nucleotide sequence: TGTGCCTGGGCAACCTCTACTAGCGGGAGGTACAATGAGCAGTTCTTC.

The V gene is TRBV18, the J gene TRBJ1-3; 7 bases are a match to TRBD1. J was trimmed by 0 bases and V by 5 bases; bases with no gene match: 7. CDR3 size: 16 residues. The germline V gene has CDR1 KGHSH and CDR2 LQKENI. CDR3 region: CASSSGQVLSGNTIYF. DNA for the CDR3: TGTGCCAGCTCATCCGGACAGGTACTCTCTGGAAACACCATATATTTT. The whole variable domain, remainder taken from reference TRBV18 and TRBJ1-3, is NAGVMQNPRHLVRRRGQEARLRCSPMKGHSHVYWYRQLPEEGLKFMVYLQKENIIDESGMPKERFSAEFPKEGPSILRIQQVVRGDSAAYFCASSSGQVLSGNTIYFGEGSWLTVV.

This chain links TRBV6-1 with TRBJ2-5; D is possibly TRBD1 (6 bases). The J call is in doubt because the DNA end fits TRBJ2-7 better. Germline CDR1 is MNHNS and CDR2 is SASEGT. This CDR3 is built from 15 residues. CDR3 sequence reads: CASSTRTVGSYEQYF. The CDR3 DNA follows: TGTGCCAGCAGCACGAGGACAGTAGGCTCCTACGAGCAGTACTTC.

The V and J genes are TRBV7-6 and TRBJ2-3, with D maybe TRBD2 (6 bases). The germline V gene encodes CDR1 SGHVS and CDR2 FNYEAQ. The ends were cut back, 1 base at V and 6 bases at J, with 20 bases in the middle. CDR3 length equals 17 residues. The chain's CDR3 is CASSLVTLPGVPDTQYF. For the CDR3, the DNA is TGTGCCAGCAGCTTAGTTACTCTGCCGGGAGTACCGGATACGCAGTATTTT.